The 8 T cell receptor beta chains given below trace back to one sample, sequenced in a study of blood T cell repertoires in COVID-19. Here immunoSEQ multiplex PCR was the method, and the copy in TCRdb shows in-frame clones only, minus some. Among roughly 200,000 clones listed, around 90% were seen once. What was sequenced was PBMCs or T cells enriched from blood (not recorded which). The receptor set was obtained from a man between 25 and 39 years old who had recovered from COVID-19.

The V gene is TRBV6-5, the J gene TRBJ2-3; tentatively, D is TRBD2 (6 bases). Trimming took 6 bases from V and 4 from J, leaving 14 bases between them. The germline CDR1 and CDR2 sequences are MNHEY and SVGAGI. This CDR3 is 14 amino acids long. This CDR3 reads CASRPKPGADTQYF. CDR3 in DNA: TGTGCCAGCAGACCAAAACCGGGGGCAGATACGCAGTATTTT.

This clone was observed a single time. J is TRBJ2-1 and V is TRBV11-3; D is possibly TRBD2 (7 bases). The CDR3 extends over 14 amino acids. Trimming stripped 5 bases from V and 7 bases from J, with 15 bases between. CDR1 SGHNT and CDR2 YENEEA come from the germline V gene. CDR3 sequence: CASSKGGARNEQFF. The CDR3 DNA follows: TGTGCCAGCAGCAAAGGGGGGGCCCGAAATGAGCAGTTCTTC.

The CDR3 bases are TGTGCCAGCAACCGCAGAGGTGGATCCACTGAAGCTTTCTTT. This codes for CASNRRGGSTEAFF. V and J are TRBV7-9 and TRBJ1-1; no definite D call. Germline CDR1 is SEHNR and CDR2 is FQNEAQ (reference sequence). The CDR3 length is 14 residues. The germline V and J ends were trimmed by 7 bases and 4 bases, with 16 bases remaining between them.

The chain is built from TRBV4-1 and TRBJ1-2; D is perhaps TRBD1 (6 bases). CDR1 MGHRA and CDR2 YSYEKL come from the germline V gene. This CDR3 is built from 15 residues. V was trimmed by 1 base and J by 6 bases, leaving 15 bases between them. The CDR3 loop is CASSQVSGGVNGYTF. CDR3 nucleotide sequence: TGCGCCAGCAGCCAAGTATCGGGGGGCGTAAATGGCTACACCTTC.

The chain uses TRBV2 and TRBJ2-3, with 11 bases matching TRBD1. The CDR3 totals 14 residues. Germline V gene data show CDR1 as SNHLY and CDR2 as FYNNEI. V lost 7 bases, J lost 4 bases, and 4 bases stayed unmatched. CDR3 nucleotide sequence: TGTGCCAGCACCCGGGACAGGGGGTCAGATACGCAGTATTTT. It translates to CASTRDRGSDTQYF.

This chain links TRBV2 with TRBJ2-3; possibly TRBD2 for D (6 bases). Germline values: CDR1 SNHLY, CDR2 FYNNEI. The CDR3 is 14 residues long. V was cut by 1 base and J by 7 bases, with 12 bases left in between. The CDR3 protein is CASSEGDLQNTQYF. The CDR3 nucleotides read TGTGCCAGCAGTGAAGGGGACTTGCAAAATACGCAGTATTTT. The entire variable domain, with the rest obtained from reference TRBV2 and TRBJ2-3, is as follows: EPEVTQTPSHQVTQMGQEVILRCVPISNHLYFYWYRQILGQKVEFLVSFYNNEISEKSEIFDDQFSVERPDGSNFTLKIRSTKLEDSAMYFCASSEGDLQNTQYFGPGTRLTVL.

This chain connects TRBV18 to TRBJ1-4; D not resolved. Germline V gene data show CDR1 as KGHSH and CDR2 as LQKENI. The CDR3 spans 14 residues. V was clipped by 3 bases and J by 2 bases, with 7 bases between them. CDR3 residues: CASSPRRTNEKLFF. In DNA form, the CDR3 reads TGTGCCAGCTCACCGAGGCGGACTAATGAAAAACTGTTTTTT.

The rearrangement uses TRBV11-2 and TRBJ2-1; 7 bases agree with TRBD2. The CDR3 extends over 15 amino acids. J was trimmed by 6 bases and V by 7 bases; bases with no gene match: 12. Looked up from germline, CDR1 is SGHAT and CDR2 is FQNNGV. CDR3 nucleotides: TGTGCCAGCACCTATAGCGGGTCCTCTATCAATGAGCAGTTCTTC. It yields the protein CASTYSGSSINEQFF.